This T cell receptor (beta chain) emerged from a study of CD8+ T cells in alopecia areata. Study in general: Treatment comprised oral tofacitinib, 5 to 10 mg twice daily, in treated patients. Study-wide results and limits: Many expanded lesional clones stayed in scalp and blood while on tofacitinib. Tissue-resident alphabeta T cells belonging to normal skin likewise get sequenced within scalp specimens. Mice gave a clearer picture of TCR sharing than patients did, possibly for HLA-related reasons.

In the case of this clone: The antigen remains undetermined.

CDR1 MGHRA and CDR2 YSYEKL come from the germline V gene. The CDR3 spans 15 residues. Deletions cut 2 bases from V and 4 bases from J, with 12 bases between. Once RNA had been extracted, it was reverse transcribed into cDNA to act as the sequencing template. This table comes from immunoSEQ multiplex PCR, and its TCRdb copy is limited to in-frame clones, with some not included. There are about 110,000 clones in the sample; roughly three fifths occur only once, and over 9% lies in the top ten. Documented treatment: oral pan-JAK inhibitor, 5-10 mg twice daily. V and J are TRBV4-1 and TRBJ2-1, with D unresolved. The input for sequencing was CD8+ T cells sorted from blood, taken at week 24, from a patient treated with tofacitinib. This clonotype was sampled from a human donor with alopecia areata. CDR3 sequence (DNA): TGCGCCAGCAGCCAAAAGTCGAGCGTATACAATGAGCAGTTCTTC. This translates into CASSQKSSVYNEQFF.